These 16 T cell receptor beta chains originate from one sample sequenced in a study of blood T cell repertoires in COVID-19. TCRdb's copy holds only in-frame clones and misses some; the assay was immunoSEQ multiplex PCR. The top ten hold 0.6% to 0.9% of the sample, which has some 200,000 clones, around 95% seen once. The specimen was peripheral blood. These receptors came from a man in his thirties or forties with COVID-19, enrolled during active disease.

V is TRBV19 and J is TRBJ1-5, with a possible D match to TRBD1 (6 bases). Germline V CDR1 and CDR2: LNHDA, SQIVND (reference sequence). Trimming cost V 4 bases and J 4 bases, with 14 bases left between them. The CDR3 length is 15 residues. CDR3: CASSNGRGWNQPQHF. The CDR3 region has the DNA TGTGCCAGTAGTAATGGCAGGGGTTGGAATCAGCCCCAGCATTTT.

The chain couples TRBV7-2 to TRBJ2-7; 7 bases are a match to TRBD2. Losses at the gene ends were 3 bases for V and 2 bases for J; bases not matched to a gene: 4. Germline V gene data show CDR1 as SGHTA and CDR2 as FQGNSA. This CDR3 has 14 residues. The CDR3 sequence: CASSFTGTTYEQYF. In DNA form, the CDR3 reads TGTGCCAGCAGCTTTACCGGGACTACCTACGAGCAGTACTTC.

This clone was detected only once. The rearrangement joins TRBV4-1 to TRBJ1-1, with a tentative D call TRBD1 (6 bases). The CDR3 runs 18 residues. V was clipped by 0 bases and J by 0 bases, with 17 bases between them. Germline CDR1 is MGHRA and CDR2 is YSYEKL. Here the CDR3 DNA reads TGCGCCAGCAGCCAAGAAAGGAAGGCAGGGGTTATGAACACTGAAGCTTTCTTT. It codes for CASSQERKAGVMNTEAFF.

The chain couples TRBV19 to TRBJ2-2, with 15 bases lining up with TRBD2. The junction had 3 bases not matched to a gene; V was cut back by 1 base and J by 0 bases. This CDR3 has 19 residues. Germline V gene data show CDR1 as LNHDA and CDR2 as SQIVND (reference sequence). In DNA, the CDR3 is TGTGCCAGTAGTATAGGAGGACTAGCGGGGGGGCCGAACACCGGGGAGCTGTTTTTT. As protein: CASSIGGLAGGPNTGELFF.

The V and J genes are TRBV20-1 and TRBJ2-1; D ambiguous. CDR1 DFQATT and CDR2 SNEGSKA come from the germline V gene (reference sequence). The CDR3 spans 11 residues. Trimming shortened V by 0 bases and J by 10 bases, and 7 bases separated the two germline ends. The CDR3 sequence is CSAREGREQFF. CDR3 DNA: TGCAGTGCTAGAGAGGGCAGGGAGCAGTTCTTC.

The V call is TRBV14, the J call TRBJ2-2, with TRBD1 as a possible D gene (5 bases). Germline loops: CDR1 SGHDN, CDR2 FVKESK. Trimming took off 1 base at V and 3 bases at J, with 15 bases between the two ends. The CDR3 has 17 residues. CDR3 protein: CASSQVRGLRDTGELFF. For the CDR3, the DNA is TGTGCCAGCAGCCAAGTAAGGGGTCTCCGGGACACCGGGGAGCTGTTTTTT.

The chain couples TRBV7-7 to TRBJ1-3, with D unclear. The CDR3 loop spans 14 amino acids. Trimming left V 2 bases short and J 0 bases short, with 5 bases between. Germline-derived CDR1 and CDR2 are SSHAT and FNYEAQ (reference sequence). The CDR3 loop reads CASSLTHSGNTIYF. CDR3 bases: TGTGCCAGCAGCTTAACACACTCTGGAAACACCATATATTTT. The full variable domain, completed using reference TRBV7-7 and TRBJ1-3, is GAGVSQSPRYKVTKRGQDVTLRCDPISSHATLYWYQQALGQGPEFLTYFNYEAQPDKSGLPSDRFSAERPEGSISTLTIQRTEQRDSAMYRCASSLTHSGNTIYFGEGSWLTVV.

The chain joins TRBV18 to TRBJ1-5; 9 bases are a match to TRBD1. The trim removed 6 bases at V and 4 bases at J, leaving 7 bases unmatched. The CDR3 covers 15 residues. Germline lookup yields CDR1 KGHSH and CDR2 LQKENI. This CDR3 reads CASSPIQGANQPQHF. The CDR3 coding sequence is TGTGCCAGCTCCCCAATACAGGGGGCAAATCAGCCCCAGCATTTT.

V gene TRBV2 combines with J gene TRBJ2-1, with D possibly being TRBD2 (6 bases). Trimming pared 6 bases from V and 1 base from J, leaving 13 bases between. This CDR3 has 15 amino acids. Germline V gene data show CDR1 as SNHLY and CDR2 as FYNNEI. In nucleotides, the CDR3 is TGTGCCAGCAGCGAACTCCGGGGGTCCTACAATGAGCAGTTCTTC. This translates into CASSELRGSYNEQFF.

The rearrangement joins TRBV2 to TRBJ1-1, with 9 nucleotides matching TRBD1. This CDR3 has 15 amino acids. CDR1 SNHLY and CDR2 FYNNEI come from the germline V gene. V was clipped by 6 bases and J by 3 bases; unmatched bases: 8. The DNA of the CDR3 is TGTGCCAGCAGGGGACAGGGCCTACGTGACACTGAAGCTTTCTTT. Its protein is CASRGQGLRDTEAFF. Full variable domain (outside the CDR3, taken from reference TRBV2 and TRBJ1-1): EPEVTQTPSHQVTQMGQEVILRCVPISNHLYFYWYRQILGQKVEFLVSFYNNEISEKSEIFDDQFSVERPDGSNFTLKIRSTKLEDSAMYFCASRGQGLRDTEAFFGQGTRLTVV.

The chain recombines TRBV9 with TRBJ1-6, with D tentatively TRBD1 (5 bases). CDR1 is SGDLS, CDR2 YYNGEE, per germline. The CDR3 consists of 13 residues. Deletions cut 0 bases from V and 9 bases from J, with 7 bases between. The CDR3 loop is CASSVGQPSPLHF. Written as DNA, the CDR3 is TGTGCCAGCAGCGTAGGACAGCCTTCACCCCTCCACTTT.

The chain carries TRBV5-6 and TRBJ1-2, with 7 bases matching TRBD1. The germline V gene has CDR1 SGHDT and CDR2 YYEEEE. J was trimmed by 2 bases and V by 3 bases; bases with no gene match: 13. This CDR3 spans 17 amino acids. The CDR3 DNA sequence: TGTGCCAGCAGCTGGGACAGACCTCAGGCCCTAAACTATGGCTACACCTTC. Amino acid sequence: CASSWDRPQALNYGYTF.

The rearrangement joins TRBV18 to TRBJ2-1; maybe TRBD1 (5 bases). The V end lost 1 base, the J end lost 2 bases, and 6 bases lay between the germline ends. The CDR3 length is 14 residues. Germline CDR1 and CDR2: KGHSH and LQKENI. The DNA of the CDR3 is TGTGCCAGCTCACCACTACAGGCCTACAATGAGCAGTTCTTC. Residues: CASSPLQAYNEQFF.

The chain employs TRBV6-1 and TRBJ2-2; no clear D. The germline CDR1 and CDR2 sequences are MNHNS and SASEGT. Trimming left V 1 base short and J 9 bases short, with 9 bases between. This CDR3 is built from 13 residues. Here the CDR3 reads CASSEVIAWELFF. The CDR3 coding sequence is TGTGCCAGCAGTGAAGTTATAGCCTGGGAGCTGTTTTTT.

The rearrangement uses TRBV5-1 and TRBJ1-2; 12 bases line up with TRBD1. The CDR3 is made up of 15 amino acids. J was trimmed by 8 bases and V by 4 bases; bases with no gene match: 9. Per the germline V gene, CDR1 is SGHRS and CDR2 is YFSETQ. The CDR3 region has the DNA TGCGCCAGCAGCCAGACCACCGGGACAGGGGGCGGCTACACCTTC. The encoded protein is CASSQTTGTGGGYTF.

The V call is TRBV9, the J call TRBJ2-7; TRBD1 agrees at 9 bases. The CDR3 is 16 residues long. The V and J ends lost 4 bases and 0 bases, in that order; junction bases with no gene match: 8. Germline CDR1 is SGDLS and CDR2 is YYNGEE. As DNA, the CDR3 is TGTGCCAGCAGCCCACGGGACAGGGCCACCTCCTACGAGCAGTACTTC. It codes for CASSPRDRATSYEQYF.